These T cell receptor beta chains were read from a single sample in a study of shared clonotypes between healthy human individuals. Repertoires were generated with immunoSEQ multiplex PCR, while TCRdb's copy carries only in-frame clones and drops some. The table lists approximately 980,000 clones, 60% to 85% of them singletons, with over 1.3% in the top ten. The sequenced material came from memory CD4+ T cells sorted from blood. The receptors come from a man aged 18 to 30 in good health. Both conserved end residues are trimmed from each CDR3. Some rows mark clone size as missing; the rest say once, few, many or name a class of expanded clone.

V	J	size	CDR3
TRBV5-6	TRBJ2-7	NA	ASSASGTAYEQY
TRBV2	TRBJ1-5	few	ASMGTGINQPQH
TRBV5-8	TRBJ1-6	NA	ASSPQTASNSPLH
TRBV21-1	TRBJ2-7	NA	ASSKETGIYEQY
TRBV7-6	TRBJ2-7	NA	ASSLPGPGEQY
TRBV12-5	TRBJ2-3	NA	ASGLVLGQATDTQY
TRBV7-3	TRBJ2-5	NA	ASSPSSGGRETQY
TRBV6-1	TRBJ2-7	NA	GVSQGPYEQY
TRBV29-1	TRBJ2-2	NA	SVELQGGTGELF
TRBV11-3	TRBJ2-5	once	ASSSDRETQY
TRBV28	TRBJ1-2	NA	ASSPARHYGYT
TRBV5-4	TRBJ2-3	NA	ASSLAGTSPDTQY
TRBV5-5	TRBJ1-2	once	ASSLQGEGYGYT
TRBV29-1	TRBJ2-2	NA	RPAGRVNTGELF
TRBV6-1	TRBJ1-5	NA	ASRTTGGPNQPQH
TRBV5-5	TRBJ1-3	NA	ASSWDLRGSGNTIY
TRBV6-6	TRBJ2-3	NA	ATSSGSTDTQY
TRBV11-2	TRBJ2-1	once	ASSLRLAGTNEQF
TRBV2	TRBJ2-5	NA	ASRINRRGQVRETQY
TRBV7-9	TRBJ1-1	NA	ASKRMNTEAF
TRBV28	TRBJ1-2	NA	ASSWTVTYGYT
TRBV5-1	TRBJ2-7	few	ASSVGGEQY
TRBV25-1	TRBJ2-3	NA	ASSEAGGGTDTQY